What follows are 10 T cell receptor beta chains derived from one specimen sequenced in a study of graft-versus-host responses after intestinal transplantation. What these receptors recognize is not known. Clones were read by immunoSEQ multiplex PCR, and TCRdb kept only the in-frame ones, dropping some. In the table there are around 110,000 clones, 90% of which are singletons. The sequencing used unstimulated CD4+ T cells sorted from spleen or lymph node cells, collected before intestinal transplant. The receptor source for this set is a human donor who received an intestinal transplant.

This rearrangement joins TRBV14 to TRBJ1-1; 8 bases map to TRBD1. J gave up 5 bases and V 4 bases, and 9 bases lay outside the gene matches. This CDR3 is built from 15 residues. Germline V gives CDR1 SGHDN, CDR2 FVKESK. CDR3 amino acids: CASSRITGGGTEAFF. The CDR3 bases are TGTGCCAGCAGCCGAATTACAGGGGGGGGGACTGAAGCTTTCTTT.

CDR3 amino acids: CASSQQTGTGGEKLFF. The CDR3 DNA sequence: TGCGCCAGCAGCCAACAAACCGGGACCGGGGGGGAAAAACTGTTTTTT. This chain connects TRBV4-1 to TRBJ1-4; D is perhaps TRBD1 (5 bases). Germline loops: CDR1 MGHRA, CDR2 YSYEKL. Trimming stripped 2 bases from V and 8 bases from J, with 18 bases between. There are 16 residues in the CDR3.

This chain links TRBV7-9 with TRBJ2-3; 10 bases fit TRBD2. V lost 5 bases to trimming and J lost 5 bases; unmatched junction nucleotides: 1. Looked up from germline, CDR1 is SEHNR and CDR2 is FQNEAQ (reference sequence). CDR3 length: 13 amino acids. The CDR3 region has the DNA TGTGCCAGCAGCAGCGGGGGGGGAGATACGCAGTATTTT. The encoded protein is CASSSGGGDTQYF. The variable domain in full, with the rest retrieved from reference TRBV7-9 and TRBJ2-3, is DTGVSQNPRHKITKRGQNVTFRCDPISEHNRLYWYRQTLGQGPEFLTYFQNEAQLEKSRLLSDRFSAERPKGSFSTLEIQRTEQGDSAMYLCASSSGGGDTQYFGPGTRLTVL.

This clone came up once. The chain is built from TRBV6-5 and TRBJ2-5; D is ambiguous. The CDR3 spans 13 residues. The V gene's germline CDR1 is MNHEY and CDR2 SVGAGI. Trimming took 7 bases from V and 3 from J, leaving 12 bases between them. CDR3 nucleotides: TGTGCCAGCACCCGACTTGGAAAAGAGACCCAGTACTTC. It yields the protein CASTRLGKETQYF.

This clone was seen just once. The chain recombines TRBV4-3 with TRBJ2-2; possible D gene TRBD1, 5 bases. This CDR3 has 15 amino acids. Looked up from germline, CDR1 is LGHNA and CDR2 is YSLEER. Trimming pared 5 bases from V and 6 bases from J, leaving 16 bases between. This CDR3 reads CASSDPGQGAGELFF. CDR3 coding DNA: TGCGCCAGCAGCGACCCCGGGCAGGGCGCCGGGGAGCTGTTTTTT.

This sequence joins TRBV6-6 and TRBJ1-3, with D possibly being TRBD1 (6 bases). The CDR3 totals 16 residues. The V end lost 7 bases, the J end lost 0 bases, and 16 bases lay between the germline ends. The germline gives CDR1 MNHNY, CDR2 SVGAGI (reference sequence). Here the CDR3 reads CASKKGQLSSGNTIYF. CDR3 nucleotide sequence: TGTGCCAGCAAAAAAGGACAGCTCTCCTCTGGAAACACCATATATTTT.

This clone appeared once. The chain couples TRBV11-2 to TRBJ2-7, with D hard to call. CDR3 length: 14 amino acids. The germline V gene encodes CDR1 SGHAT and CDR2 FQNNGV. V was pared by 0 bases and J by 3 bases, with 9 bases between. The CDR3 is CASSLDGLNYEQYF. The CDR3 region has the DNA TGTGCCAGCAGCTTAGATGGGCTGAACTACGAGCAGTACTTC. Full variable domain (missing parts from reference TRBV11-2 and TRBJ2-7): EAGVAQSPRYKIIEKRQSVAFWCNPISGHATLYWYQQILGQGPKLLIQFQNNGVVDDSQLPKDRFSAERLKGVDSTLKIQPAKLEDSAVYLCASSLDGLNYEQYFGPGTRLTVT.

The table lists this clone with a few counts. V gene TRBV30 combines with J gene TRBJ1-2; no firm D call. Germline CDR1 is GTSNPN and CDR2 is SVGIG (reference sequence). The CDR3 runs 12 residues. Trimming shortened V by 0 bases and J by 4 bases, and 6 bases separated the two germline ends. The CDR3 DNA reads as TGTGCCTGGAGTGTCCAGGTCTATGGCTACACCTTC. Amino acid sequence: CAWSVQVYGYTF.

V and J are TRBV6-5 and TRBJ2-5, with a possible D match to TRBD1 (6 bases). This CDR3 has 16 amino acids. Trimming stripped 1 base from V and 6 bases from J, with 18 bases between. Germline CDR1 MNHEY, CDR2 SVGAGI. Written as DNA, the CDR3 is TGTGCCAGCAGTTACTTCTCGGCTTCAGGGACAAAGACCCAGTACTTC. This translates into CASSYFSASGTKTQYF.

This rearrangement joins TRBV7-9 to TRBJ2-7; 7 nucleotides line up with TRBD2. This CDR3 comprises 17 residues. V lost 1 base and J lost 5; bases outside the gene matches: 14. Germline-derived CDR1 and CDR2 are SEHNR and FQNEAQ (reference sequence). The CDR3 region is CASSLDPGGQGVDEQYF. The DNA for the CDR3 is TGTGCCAGCAGCTTAGATCCGGGGGGTCAGGGAGTAGACGAGCAGTACTTC.